Presented here are 14 T cell receptor beta chains from one specimen sequenced in a study of T cells in women clearing cervical HPV infection. Using immunoSEQ multiplex PCR, the repertoire was profiled, and TCRdb retains in-frame clones only, with some absent. Its clone listing holds around 33,000 clones. Material: blood buffy coat. The receptors derive from a woman aged 18 to 75 with a cervical HPV16 infection that either progressed to CIN3+ or cleared (not recorded which).

A remark on this clone: The read comes to an end 3 residues before the CDR3 does, leaving the germline J gene to fill in the end. The chain has TRBV10-3 and TRBJ2-2; 9 positions agree with TRBD1. With 2 bases clipped from V and 4 bases from J, the junction kept 5 bases outside the gene matches. CDR1 and CDR2 (germline): ENHRY, SYGVKD. CDR3 length: 16 amino acids. The CDR3 reads CAISEPPDRGTGELFF. Incomplete CDR3 DNA: TGTGCCATCAGTGAGCCACCGGACAGGGGCACCGGGGAG.

As concerns this clone: The read stops 3 residues short of the end of the CDR3; the missing end is completed from the germline J gene. The J gene is TRBJ2-1, the V gene TRBV7-2, with 7 bases lining up with TRBD2. V was pared by 0 bases and J by 5 bases, with 4 bases of the junction left unmatched. The V gene's germline CDR1 is SGHTA and CDR2 FQGNSA. This CDR3 is 15 amino acids long. This chain's CDR3 is CASSLAAGSNNEQFF. CDR3 bases read: TGTGCCAGCAGCTTAGCAGCGGGGAGCAACAATGAG.

Remarks on this clone: The CDR3 is cut off 3 residues early in the read; its end comes from the germline J gene. V usage is TRBV2 and J usage is TRBJ2-5, with a tentative D call TRBD1 (5 bases). Germline V gene sequence: CDR1 SNHLY, CDR2 FYNNEI. The CDR3 contains 13 residues. Trimming cost V 2 bases and J 1 base, with 5 bases left between them. The DNA read from the CDR3 is TGTGCCAGCAGTGAACAGGGCCAAGAGACC. Protein sequence: CASSEQGQET. The entire CDR3 protein reads CASSEQGQETQYF.

A note on this clone: The read halts 3 residues ahead of the CDR3 end, with the missing end drawn from the germline J gene. V usage is TRBV19 and J usage is TRBJ2-7, with D unresolved. Per germline, CDR1 LNHDA and CDR2 SQIVND (reference sequence). Trimming shortened V by 6 bases and J by 5 bases, and 11 bases separated the two germline ends. The CDR3 has 12 residues. This CDR3 is CASSLGSNEQYF. CDR3 DNA, as far as it was read: TGTGCCAGTAGCCTAGGTTCAAACGAG.

The CDR3 reads CASSLELAGDYEQYF. The covered CDR3 bases are TGTGCCAGCAGCTTGGAATTAGCGGGAGACTACGAG. J is TRBJ2-7 and V is TRBV5-4; TRBD2 agrees at 9 bases. The CDR3 end lies 3 residues beyond the end of the read and is filled in from the germline J gene. Germline assignment: CDR1 SGHNT and CDR2 YYREEE (reference sequence). With V trimmed by 0 bases and J by 3 bases, 4 bases remained unmatched. This CDR3 comprises 15 residues.

Comment on this clone: The read gets to within 3 residues of the CDR3 end, and the germline J gene fills in the rest. The same CDR3 is also encoded by other DNA sequences in this sample. The rearrangement uses TRBV6-1 and TRBJ2-3, with 9 bases aligning to TRBD2. Trimming at V came to 2 bases and at J to 0 bases, leaving 3 bases not matched to a gene. The CDR3 has 16 amino acids. Germline assignment: CDR1 MNHNS and CDR2 SASEGT. CDR3: CASSELSGRSTDTQYF. The sequenced CDR3 bases are TGTGCCAGCAGTGAACTAAGCGGGAGGAGCACAGATACG.

As to this clone: Read coverage stops 3 residues before the CDR3 terminus; the germline J gene supplies the remainder. The chain has TRBV5-1 and TRBJ2-7; TRBD1 agrees at 8 bases. The junction had 4 bases not matched to a gene; V was cut back by 0 bases and J by 2 bases. The CDR3 covers 15 residues. Germline V gene lookup returns CDR1 SGHRS and CDR2 YFSETQ. The covered CDR3 bases are TGCGCCAGCAGCTTGGGACAGGGGCAGACCTACGAG. Its protein product is CASSLGQGQTYE. The entire CDR3 sequence reads CASSLGQGQTYEQYF.

With regard to this clone: The read ends 3 residues before the CDR3 terminus; that terminus is restored from the germline J gene. This sequence joins TRBV2 and TRBJ2-5; 9 nucleotides match TRBD1. The V gene's germline CDR1 is SNHLY and CDR2 FYNNEI. The CDR3 has 14 amino acids. The V gene end was trimmed by 6 bases and the J gene end by 5 bases; junction bases not matched to a gene: 7. The DNA read from the CDR3 is TGTGCCAGCAGGGAAACAGGGGGCTGGGAGACC. Its protein is CASRETGGWET. From start to end, the CDR3 is CASRETGGWETQYF. Full variable domain (missing parts from reference TRBV2 and TRBJ2-5): EPEVTQTPSHQVTQMGQEVILRCVPISNHLYFYWYRQILGQKVEFLVSFYNNEISEKSEIFDDQFSVERPDGSNFTLKIRSTKLEDSAMYFCASRETGGWETQYFGPGTRLLVL.

According to its frequency, this clone is medium-sized (0.01 to 0.1%). From the germline J gene comes the end of the CDR3, since the read stops 3 residues before it. V and J are TRBV19 and TRBJ1-1, with D possibly TRBD1 on 5 matching bases. Germline V gene sequence: CDR1 LNHDA, CDR2 SQIVND (reference sequence). This CDR3 contains 15 residues. Trimming took 5 bases from V and 0 from J, leaving 13 bases between them. CDR3 sequence: CASSFTGPLNTEAFF. The CDR3 DNA, read in part, is TGTGCCAGTAGTTTCACAGGACCGTTGAACACTGAA.

A remark on this clone: Sequencing ends 3 residues short of the CDR3 end; the germline J gene provides the rest. The V call is TRBV29-1, the J call TRBJ2-2; tentative D call: TRBD1 (7 bases). With 7 bases removed from V and 6 bases from J, the gap between germline ends came to 15 bases. The CDR3 has 13 amino acids. CDR1 and CDR2 (germline): SQVTM, ANQGSEA. Incomplete CDR3 DNA: TGCAGCGCTAGGACAGGCGGGGCCGGGGAG. Protein: CSARTGGAGE. The entire CDR3 protein reads CSARTGGAGELFF.

A word on this clone: The read ends 3 residues before the CDR3 terminus; that terminus is restored from the germline J gene. This chain links TRBV2 with TRBJ2-3, with TRBD2 identical over 7 bases. The CDR3 covers 14 residues. The ends lost 6 bases at V and 1 base at J; junction bases unmatched: 4. CDR1 and CDR2 from the germline V gene are SNHLY and FYNNEI. The CDR3 DNA, read in part, is TGTGCCAGCAGGACTAGCAAGGGCACAGATACG. Protein sequence: CASRTSKGTDT. The whole CDR3 sequence reads CASRTSKGTDTQYF.

As for this clone: The DNA ends 3 residues before the CDR3 does, and the rest of the CDR3 is filled in from the germline J gene. The rearrangement uses TRBV19 and TRBJ2-7; 8 bases are shared with TRBD1. This CDR3 is 15 amino acids long. The germline gives CDR1 LNHDA, CDR2 SQIVND (reference sequence). With V trimmed by 1 base and J by 4 bases, 6 bases remained unmatched. The sequenced part of the CDR3 DNA is TGTGCCAGTAGTATAGCCGCCGACAGGGGATACGAG. Its protein product is CASSIAADRGYE. The whole CDR3 protein reads CASSIAADRGYEQYF.

For this clone: The DNA ends 3 residues before the CDR3 does, and the rest of the CDR3 is filled in from the germline J gene. V and J are TRBV7-2 and TRBJ2-2; the D gene is possibly TRBD1 (6 bases). Germline V gives CDR1 SGHTA, CDR2 FQGNSA. This CDR3 has 15 amino acids. Incomplete CDR3 DNA: TGTGCCAGCAGCGGCCAGGCCCAGGGGTATGAAAAG. Protein product: CASSGQAQGYEK. The CDR3 in full is CASSGQAQGYEKLFF.

Comment on this clone: The read comes to an end 3 residues before the CDR3 does, leaving the germline J gene to fill in the end. This chain connects TRBV5-1 to TRBJ1-2, with D perhaps matching TRBD1 (6 bases). The CDR3 is 15 residues long. Looked up from germline, CDR1 is SGHRS and CDR2 is YFSETQ. The DNA read from the CDR3 is TGCGCCAGCAGCTTGGAGGGGGGGCGGACAGATACC. Encoded protein: CASSLEGGRTDT. The full CDR3 protein reads CASSLEGGRTDTYTF.